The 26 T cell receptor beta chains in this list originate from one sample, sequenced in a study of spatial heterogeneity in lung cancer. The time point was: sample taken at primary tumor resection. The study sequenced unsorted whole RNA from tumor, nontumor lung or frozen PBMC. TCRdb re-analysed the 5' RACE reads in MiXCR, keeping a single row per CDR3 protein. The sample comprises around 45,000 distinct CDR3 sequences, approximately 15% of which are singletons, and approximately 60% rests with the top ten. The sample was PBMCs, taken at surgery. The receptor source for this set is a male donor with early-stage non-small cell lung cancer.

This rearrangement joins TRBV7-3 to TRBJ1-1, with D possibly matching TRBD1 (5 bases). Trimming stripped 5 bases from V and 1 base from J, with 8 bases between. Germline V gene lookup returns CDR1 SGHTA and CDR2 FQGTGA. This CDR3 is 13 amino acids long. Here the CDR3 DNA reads TGTGCCAGCAGCCCGGGGGGGAACACTGAAGCTTTCTTT. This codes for CASSPGGNTEAFF.

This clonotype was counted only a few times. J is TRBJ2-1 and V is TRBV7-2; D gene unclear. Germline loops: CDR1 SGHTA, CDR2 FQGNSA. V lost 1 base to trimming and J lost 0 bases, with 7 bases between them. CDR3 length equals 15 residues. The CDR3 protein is CASSLGYSSYNEQFF. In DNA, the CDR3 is TGTGCCAGCAGCTTAGGATATAGCTCCTACAATGAGCAGTTCTTC.

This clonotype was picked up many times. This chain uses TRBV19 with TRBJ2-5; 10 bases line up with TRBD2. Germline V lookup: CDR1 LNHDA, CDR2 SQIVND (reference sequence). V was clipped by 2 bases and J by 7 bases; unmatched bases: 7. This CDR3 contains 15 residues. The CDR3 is CASSINSGGLGTQYF. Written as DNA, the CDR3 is TGTGCCAGTAGTATAAATAGCGGGGGGCTCGGGACCCAGTACTTC. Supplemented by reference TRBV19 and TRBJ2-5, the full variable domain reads DGGITQSPKYLFRKEGQNVTLSCEQNLNHDAMYWYRQDPGQGLRLIYYSQIVNDFQKGDIAEGYSVSREKKESFPLTVTSAQKNPTAFYLCASSINSGGLGTQYFGPGTRLLVL.

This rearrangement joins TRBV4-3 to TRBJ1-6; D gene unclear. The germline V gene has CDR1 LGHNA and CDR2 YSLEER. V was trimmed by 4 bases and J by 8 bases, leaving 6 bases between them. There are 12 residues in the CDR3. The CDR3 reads CASSRADSPLHF. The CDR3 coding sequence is TGCGCCAGCAGCCGGGCAGATTCACCCCTCCACTTT.

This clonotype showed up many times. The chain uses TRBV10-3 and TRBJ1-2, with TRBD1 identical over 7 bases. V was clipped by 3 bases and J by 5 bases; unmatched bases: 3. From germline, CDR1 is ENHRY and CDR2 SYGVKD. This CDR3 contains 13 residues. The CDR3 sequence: CAISEYRGYGYTF. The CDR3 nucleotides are TGTGCCATCAGTGAATACAGGGGATATGGCTACACCTTC.

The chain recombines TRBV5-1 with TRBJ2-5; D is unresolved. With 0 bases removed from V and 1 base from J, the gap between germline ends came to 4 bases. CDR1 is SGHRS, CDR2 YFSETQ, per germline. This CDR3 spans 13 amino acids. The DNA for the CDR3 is TGCGCCAGCAGCTTGGTGTCCCAAGAGACCCAGTACTTC. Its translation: CASSLVSQETQYF.

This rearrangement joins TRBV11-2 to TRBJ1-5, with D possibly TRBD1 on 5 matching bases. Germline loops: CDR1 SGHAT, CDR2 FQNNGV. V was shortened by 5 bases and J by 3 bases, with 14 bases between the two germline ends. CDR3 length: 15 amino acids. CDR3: CASSVTRDPNQPQHF. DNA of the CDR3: TGTGCCAGCAGCGTTACTAGGGACCCCAATCAGCCCCAGCATTTT.

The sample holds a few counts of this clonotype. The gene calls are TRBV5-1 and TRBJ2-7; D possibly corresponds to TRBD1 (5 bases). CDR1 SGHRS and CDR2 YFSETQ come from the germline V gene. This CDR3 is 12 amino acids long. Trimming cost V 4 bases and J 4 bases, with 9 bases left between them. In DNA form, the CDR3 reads TGCGCCAGCAGCCCAGACAGATACGAGCAGTACTTC. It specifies CASSPDRYEQYF. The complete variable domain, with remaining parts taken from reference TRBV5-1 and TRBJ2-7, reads KAGVTQTPRYLIKTRGQQVTLSCSPISGHRSVSWYQQTPGQGLQFLFEYFSETQRNKGNFPGRFSGRQFSNSRSEMNVSTLELGDSALYLCASSPDRYEQYFGPGTRLTVT.

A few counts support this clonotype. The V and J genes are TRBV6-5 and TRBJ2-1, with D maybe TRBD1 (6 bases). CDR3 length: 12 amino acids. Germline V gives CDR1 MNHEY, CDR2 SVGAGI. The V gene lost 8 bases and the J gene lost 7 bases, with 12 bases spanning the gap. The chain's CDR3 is CASGGGENEQFF. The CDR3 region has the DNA TGTGCCAGCGGGGGCGGTGAGAATGAGCAGTTCTTC.

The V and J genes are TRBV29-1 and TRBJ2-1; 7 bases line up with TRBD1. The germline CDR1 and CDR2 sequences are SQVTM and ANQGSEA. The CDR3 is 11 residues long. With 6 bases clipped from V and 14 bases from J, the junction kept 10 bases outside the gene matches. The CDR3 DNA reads TGCAGCGTGGACGGTGGACAGGTGAAGTTCTTC. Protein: CSVDGGQVKFF.

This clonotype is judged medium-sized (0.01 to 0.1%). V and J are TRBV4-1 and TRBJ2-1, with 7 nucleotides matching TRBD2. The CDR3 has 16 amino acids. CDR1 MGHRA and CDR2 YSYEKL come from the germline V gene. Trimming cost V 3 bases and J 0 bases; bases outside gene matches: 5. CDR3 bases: TGCGCCAGCAGCCAGGAAACTAGCGTCTCCTACAATGAGCAGTTCTTC. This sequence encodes CASSQETSVSYNEQFF.

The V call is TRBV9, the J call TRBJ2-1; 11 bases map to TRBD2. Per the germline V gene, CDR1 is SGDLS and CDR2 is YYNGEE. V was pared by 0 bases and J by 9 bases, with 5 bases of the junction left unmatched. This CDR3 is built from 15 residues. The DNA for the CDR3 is TGTGCCAGCAGCGTAGGAACTAGCGGGAGCCGTGAGCAGTTCTTC. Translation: CASSVGTSGSREQFF.

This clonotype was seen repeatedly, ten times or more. The CDR3 nucleotides are TGTGCCAGCAGCGCGGACAGCCAAGAGACCCAGTACTTC. Translating it yields CASSADSQETQYF. This chain connects TRBV7-8 to TRBJ2-5; the D gene is possibly TRBD1 (6 bases). CDR1 is SGHVS, CDR2 FQNEAQ, per germline. CDR3 size: 13 residues. V gave up 5 bases and J gave up 1 base, with 8 bases separating them.

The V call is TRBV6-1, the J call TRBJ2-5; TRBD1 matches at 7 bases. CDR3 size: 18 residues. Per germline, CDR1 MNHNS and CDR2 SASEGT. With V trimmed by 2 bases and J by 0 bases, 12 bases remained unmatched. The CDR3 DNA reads TGTGCCAGCAGTGAACTTCTCGGGACAGAGGTAGACCAAGAGACCCAGTACTTC. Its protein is CASSELLGTEVDQETQYF.

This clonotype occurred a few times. This CDR3 is CAISEAGGPNEQFF. The CDR3 DNA follows: TGTGCCATCAGTGAAGCTGGCGGTCCCAATGAGCAGTTCTTC. This sequence joins TRBV10-3 and TRBJ2-1; D uncertain. The CDR3 length is 14 residues. Trimming took 3 bases from V and 6 from J, leaving 12 bases between them. CDR1 is ENHRY, CDR2 SYGVKD, per germline.

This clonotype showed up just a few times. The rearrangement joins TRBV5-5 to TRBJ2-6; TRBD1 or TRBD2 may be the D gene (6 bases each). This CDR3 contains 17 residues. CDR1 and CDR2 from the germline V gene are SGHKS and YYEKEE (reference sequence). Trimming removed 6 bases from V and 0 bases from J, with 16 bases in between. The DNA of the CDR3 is TGTGCCAGCATCCTAGGGGGGTTGACCTCTGGGGCCAACGTCCTGACTTTC. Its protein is CASILGGLTSGANVLTF.

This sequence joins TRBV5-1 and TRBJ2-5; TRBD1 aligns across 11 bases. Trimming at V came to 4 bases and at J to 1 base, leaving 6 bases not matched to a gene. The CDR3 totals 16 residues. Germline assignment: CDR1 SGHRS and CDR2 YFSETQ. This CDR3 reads CASSLGQGAAQETQYF. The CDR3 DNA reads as TGCGCCAGCAGCCTCGGACAGGGGGCAGCCCAAGAGACCCAGTACTTC. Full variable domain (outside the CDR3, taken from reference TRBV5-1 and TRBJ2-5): KAGVTQTPRYLIKTRGQQVTLSCSPISGHRSVSWYQQTPGQGLQFLFEYFSETQRNKGNFPGRFSGRQFSNSRSEMNVSTLELGDSALYLCASSLGQGAAQETQYFGPGTRLLVL.

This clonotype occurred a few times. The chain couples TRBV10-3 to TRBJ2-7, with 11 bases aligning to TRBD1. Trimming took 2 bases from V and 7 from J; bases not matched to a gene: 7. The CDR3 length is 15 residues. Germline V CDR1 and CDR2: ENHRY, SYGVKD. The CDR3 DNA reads TGTGCCATCAGTGAGGCGAGGACAGGGGGCGCTGAGCAGTACTTC. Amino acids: CAISEARTGGAEQYF.

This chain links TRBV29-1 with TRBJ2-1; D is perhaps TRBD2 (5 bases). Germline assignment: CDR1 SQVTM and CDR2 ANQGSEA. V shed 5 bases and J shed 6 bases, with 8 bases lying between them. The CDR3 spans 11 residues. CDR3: CSVSSRNEQFF. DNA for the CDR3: TGCAGCGTTTCTAGCCGCAATGAGCAGTTCTTC.

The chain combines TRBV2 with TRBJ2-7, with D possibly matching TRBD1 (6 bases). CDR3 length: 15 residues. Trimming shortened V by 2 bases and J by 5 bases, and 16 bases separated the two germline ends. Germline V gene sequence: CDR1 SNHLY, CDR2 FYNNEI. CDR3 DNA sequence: TGTGCCAGCAGTGAATTGGGTCAGGGGACCAACGAGCAGTACTTC. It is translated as CASSELGQGTNEQYF.

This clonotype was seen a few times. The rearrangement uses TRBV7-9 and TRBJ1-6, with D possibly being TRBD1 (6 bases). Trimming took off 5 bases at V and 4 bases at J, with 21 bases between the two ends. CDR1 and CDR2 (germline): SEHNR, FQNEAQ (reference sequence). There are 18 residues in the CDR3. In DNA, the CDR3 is TGTGCCAGCAGCCCCCAAGGCCCCGGGACAATTTATAATTCACCCCTCCACTTT. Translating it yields CASSPQGPGTIYNSPLHF. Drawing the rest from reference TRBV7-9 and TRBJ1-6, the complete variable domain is DTGVSQNPRHKITKRGQNVTFRCDPISEHNRLYWYRQTLGQGPEFLTYFQNEAQLEKSRLLSDRFSAERPKGSFSTLEIQRTEQGDSAMYLCASSPQGPGTIYNSPLHFGNGTRLTVT.

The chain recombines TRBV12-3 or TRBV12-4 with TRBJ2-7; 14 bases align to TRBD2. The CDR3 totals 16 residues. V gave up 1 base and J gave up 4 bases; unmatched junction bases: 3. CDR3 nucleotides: TGTGCCAGCAGTTTAGGGACTAGCGGGGGGCCATACGAGCAGTACTTC. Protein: CASSLGTSGGPYEQYF.

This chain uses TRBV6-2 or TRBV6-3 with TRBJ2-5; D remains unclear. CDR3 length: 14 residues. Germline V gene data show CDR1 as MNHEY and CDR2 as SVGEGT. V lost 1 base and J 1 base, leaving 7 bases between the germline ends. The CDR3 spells CASSYLQLQETQYF. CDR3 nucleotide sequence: TGTGCCAGCAGTTACTTGCAGCTCCAAGAGACCCAGTACTTC.

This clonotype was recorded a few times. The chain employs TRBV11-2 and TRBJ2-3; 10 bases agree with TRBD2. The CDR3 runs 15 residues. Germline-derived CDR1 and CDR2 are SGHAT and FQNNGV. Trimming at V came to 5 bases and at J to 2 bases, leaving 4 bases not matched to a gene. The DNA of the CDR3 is TGTGCCAGCAGCGTACTAGCGGGAACCACAGATACGCAGTATTTT. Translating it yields CASSVLAGTTDTQYF.

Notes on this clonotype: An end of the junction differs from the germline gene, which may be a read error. The CDR3 DNA sequence: TGCGCCAGCAGTTTGGGACGACGCCCTGGGGCCAACGTCCTGACTTTC. Translation gives CASSLGRRPGANVLTF. V gene TRBV5-1 combines with J gene TRBJ2-6; possibly TRBD1 or TRBD2 for D (5 bases each). The CDR3 covers 16 residues. The germline CDR1 and CDR2 sequences are SGHRS and YFSETQ.

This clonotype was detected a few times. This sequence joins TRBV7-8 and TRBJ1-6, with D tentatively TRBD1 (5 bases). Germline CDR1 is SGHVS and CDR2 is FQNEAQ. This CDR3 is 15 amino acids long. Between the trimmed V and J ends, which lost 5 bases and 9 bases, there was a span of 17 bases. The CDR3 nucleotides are TGTGCCAGCAGCGCGACGGGGCTTCGGGGTTCACCCCTCCACTTT. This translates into CASSATGLRGSPLHF.